This record concerns one T cell receptor (beta chain) sequence. Antigen: not known. The primer mix had 60 Vbeta and 13 Jbeta primers. Repertoires were generated with immunoSEQ multiplex PCR, while TCRdb's copy carries only in-frame clones and drops some. The data show roughly 180,000 clones, with 60% to 80% seen just once and around 15% held by the top ten. The record originates from a study of cytomegalovirus exposure and HLA in healthy donors. J gave up 2 bases and V 6 bases, and 5 bases lay outside the gene matches. This CDR3 is 14 amino acids long. Germline CDR1 is SGHRS and CDR2 is YFSETQ. General study points: Reports indicated that the classifier achieved high specificity and sensitivity in diagnosing cytomegalovirus status. Per a prior analysis, the majority of TCR beta V segments were productive roughly 87% or roughly 30% of the time.

Each of the donors was a healthy bone marrow donor. Sequences were obtained from PBMCs. The genes are TRBV5-1 and TRBJ2-7, with TRBD1 matching over 10 bases. This sequence originates from a man aged 50 or older in good health and CMV-seropositive. The CDR3 DNA reads TGCGCCAGCAACCGGGGACAGGGGACCTACGAGCAGTACTTC. Amino acids: CASNRGQGTYEQYF.